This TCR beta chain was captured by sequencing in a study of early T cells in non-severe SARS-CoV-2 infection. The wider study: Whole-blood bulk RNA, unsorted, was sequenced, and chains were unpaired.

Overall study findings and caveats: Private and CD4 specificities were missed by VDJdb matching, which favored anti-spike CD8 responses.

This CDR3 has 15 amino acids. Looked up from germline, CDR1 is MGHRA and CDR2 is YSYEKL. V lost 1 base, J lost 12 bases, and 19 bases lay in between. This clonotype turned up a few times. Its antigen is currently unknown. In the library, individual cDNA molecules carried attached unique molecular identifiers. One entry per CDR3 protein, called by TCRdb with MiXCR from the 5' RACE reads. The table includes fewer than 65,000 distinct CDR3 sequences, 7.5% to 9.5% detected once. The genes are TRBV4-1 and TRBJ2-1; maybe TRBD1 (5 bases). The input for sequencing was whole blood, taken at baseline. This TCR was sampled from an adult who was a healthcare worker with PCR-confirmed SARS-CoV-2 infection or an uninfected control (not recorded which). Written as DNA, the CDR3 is TGCGCCAGCAGCCAAGGGGGCCAAGGGGTCAGCGTGCAGTTCTTC. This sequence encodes CASSQGGQGVSVQFF.